This T cell receptor (beta chain) derives from a study of response to subunit inactivated influenza vaccine. CDR3 length: 11 residues. Trimming removed 8 bases at V and 4 bases at J, with 7 bases between. Germline V lookup: CDR1 SEHNR, CDR2 FQNEAQ (reference sequence). TCRdb itself ran the RT-PCR reads through MiXCR, one entry per CDR3 protein. The sample lists 610,000 or so distinct CDR3 sequences, 12% to 15% occurring once. Study-level findings and limits: The authors put forward the suggestion that each seasonal influenza vaccination may bring in only a limited number of new T cells.

To note about this clonotype: The antigen remains unidentified.

The sample in question was PBMCs from blood, obtained 11 to 12 days after vaccination. The sequence came from a man aged 50 to 59 who received an inactivated influenza vaccine. The rearrangement uses TRBV7-9 and TRBJ2-3, with D unclear. CDR3 in amino acids: CASGRADTQYF. The CDR3 nucleotides are TGTGCCAGCGGACGGGCAGATACGCAGTATTTT.